The 20 T cell receptor beta chains in this list originate from one sample, sequenced in a study of patients and donors after allogeneic stem cell transplantation. Each CDR3 protein gets one entry after TCRdb re-called the RT-PCR reads with MiXCR. Of 110,000 or so distinct CDR3 sequences listed, 35% are singletons. Source material: blood, either unsorted or a sorted T cell fraction (not recorded which). The receptors derive from a human donor who was either an allogeneic HSCT recipient or a stem cell or donor lymphocyte infusion donor (not recorded which). It is not recorded whose cells these are; they may come from a transplant donor.

This chain links TRBV29-1 with TRBJ2-3; 9 bases align to TRBD2. Germline V gives CDR1 SQVTM, CDR2 ANQGSEA. With 6 bases clipped from V and 2 bases from J, the junction kept 3 bases outside the gene matches. The CDR3 length is 13 residues. CDR3 protein: CSVASGITDTQYF. CDR3 DNA sequence: TGCAGCGTCGCTAGCGGGATCACAGATACGCAGTATTTT.

The rearrangement uses TRBV29-1 and TRBJ1-1; unclear D gene. Germline V gene sequence: CDR1 SQVTM, CDR2 ANQGSEA. V was shortened by 5 bases and J by 3 bases, with 4 bases between the two germline ends. The CDR3 runs 10 residues. CDR3 coding DNA: TGCAGCGTTTTCCACACTGAAGCTTTCTTT. Encoded protein: CSVFHTEAFF. Full variable domain (outside the CDR3, taken from reference TRBV29-1 and TRBJ1-1): SAVISQKPSRDICQRGTSLTIQCQVDSQVTMMFWYRQQPGQSLTLIATANQGSEATYESGFVIDKFPISRPNLTFSTLTVSNMSPEDSSIYLCSVFHTEAFFGQGTRLTVV.

The chain couples TRBV4-3 to TRBJ1-2; D gene unclear. The CDR3 loop spans 15 amino acids. CDR1 and CDR2 (germline): LGHNA, YSLEER. V lost 2 bases to trimming and J lost 4 bases, with 14 bases between them. The CDR3 loop is CASSQLYLGIYGYTF. As DNA, the CDR3 is TGCGCCAGCAGCCAATTGTATCTCGGGATCTATGGCTACACCTTC.

This chain connects TRBV6-2 or TRBV6-3 to TRBJ2-2; D is unclear. Looked up from germline, CDR1 is MNHEY and CDR2 is SVGEGT. CDR3 length: 15 amino acids. Trimming shortened V by 2 bases and J by 2 bases, and 9 bases separated the two germline ends. The CDR3 region is CASSYPTVNTGELFF. In DNA form, the CDR3 reads TGTGCCAGCAGTTACCCCACCGTAAACACCGGGGAGCTGTTTTTT.

This chain joins TRBV4-3 and TRBJ1-3; D gene ambiguous. Germline loops: CDR1 LGHNA, CDR2 YSLEER. The CDR3 is 13 residues long. Trimming left V 0 bases short and J 2 bases short, with 2 bases between. In nucleotides, the CDR3 is TGCGCCAGCAGCCAAGAACCTGGAAACACCATATATTTT. Encoded protein: CASSQEPGNTIYF.

This sequence joins TRBV24-1 and TRBJ2-1; D might be TRBD2 (7 bases). CDR1 is KGHDR, CDR2 SFDVKD, per germline. V gave up 3 bases and J gave up 5 bases, with 16 bases separating them. This CDR3 spans 16 amino acids. CDR3 region: CATSDTTGRGDNEQFF. The CDR3 DNA follows: TGTGCCACCAGTGATACGACAGGACGGGGGGACAATGAGCAGTTCTTC.

The V and J genes are TRBV6-5 and TRBJ2-5; D ambiguous. There are 14 residues in the CDR3. Germline V lookup: CDR1 MNHEY, CDR2 SVGAGI. V was cut by 6 bases and J by 1 base, with 12 bases left in between. As DNA, the CDR3 is TGTGCCAGCAGACGGACGGTCGTCCAAGAGACCCAGTACTTC. This gives the protein CASRRTVVQETQYF.

The chain links TRBV27 to TRBJ1-2; D is uncertain. The CDR3 has 14 amino acids. Trimming removed 3 bases at V and 8 bases at J, with 16 bases between. Per germline, CDR1 MNHEY and CDR2 SMNVEV (reference sequence). The chain's CDR3 is CASSLMEGLGGYTF. DNA of the CDR3: TGTGCCAGCAGTTTGATGGAAGGGCTTGGAGGCTACACCTTC.

The rearrangement uses TRBV5-5 and TRBJ2-1; either TRBD1 or TRBD2 may supply D (5 bases each). CDR1 is SGHKS, CDR2 YYEKEE, per germline (reference sequence). V was trimmed by 4 bases and J by 7 bases, leaving 21 bases between them. CDR3 length: 16 residues. The CDR3: CASSPSDSPTGNEQFF. DNA of the CDR3: TGTGCCAGCAGCCCCTCCGACAGCCCTACGGGGAATGAGCAGTTCTTC.

The chain recombines TRBV12-3 or TRBV12-4 with TRBJ2-7; the match to TRBD1 covers 11 bases. The CDR3 spans 14 residues. Losses at the gene ends were 7 bases for V and 4 bases for J; bases not matched to a gene: 6. This CDR3 reads CASTRTGGTYEQYF. As DNA, the CDR3 is TGTGCCAGCACCCGGACAGGGGGCACGTACGAGCAGTACTTC.

The V gene is TRBV29-1, the J gene TRBJ2-7, with TRBD1 matching over 10 bases. The V gene's germline CDR1 is SQVTM and CDR2 ANQGSEA. The CDR3 extends over 15 amino acids. V trimming: 1 base; J trimming: 1 base; junction bases outside the gene matches: 4. This chain's CDR3 is CSVEARDRGSYEQYF. As DNA, the CDR3 is TGCAGCGTTGAAGCCCGGGACAGGGGATCCTACGAGCAGTACTTC.

The chain joins TRBV24-1 to TRBJ1-5; 7 nucleotides align to TRBD1. The germline V gene has CDR1 KGHDR and CDR2 SFDVKD. The CDR3 runs to 16 residues. After removal of 4 bases from V and 5 bases from J, the junction contained 10 bases not matched to a gene. This CDR3 reads CATSEKGALQDQPQHF. The CDR3, as DNA: TGTGCCACCAGTGAAAAGGGGGCGCTTCAGGATCAGCCCCAGCATTTT.

The V gene is TRBV4-3, the J gene TRBJ1-4; possible D gene TRBD1, 6 bases. This CDR3 has 16 amino acids. Trimming took off 5 bases at V and 5 bases at J, with 18 bases between the two ends. Germline V lookup: CDR1 LGHNA, CDR2 YSLEER. The CDR3 DNA reads as TGCGCCAGCAGCTATGGTGACAGGAGAAGAAATGAAAAACTGTTTTTT. Its protein product is CASSYGDRRRNEKLFF.

This clonotype turned up a few times. The genes are TRBV5-1 and TRBJ2-1, with D hard to call. The CDR3 has 14 amino acids. Trimming removed 0 bases from V and 5 bases from J, with 9 bases in between. Germline CDR1 and CDR2: SGHRS and YFSETQ. The CDR3, as DNA: TGCGCCAGCAGCTTGGCCTGGAAAAACAATGAGCAGTTCTTC. This gives the protein CASSLAWKNNEQFF.

The CDR3 nucleotides are TGCAGTGCTAGAGATGGAGGAACTAGTTACTACGAGCAGTACTTC. Protein: CSARDGGTSYYEQYF. The chain combines TRBV20-1 with TRBJ2-7; D is possibly TRBD2 (5 bases). The V gene lost 0 bases and the J gene lost 3 bases, with 15 bases spanning the gap. Looked up from germline, CDR1 is DFQATT and CDR2 is SNEGSKA (reference sequence). This CDR3 has 15 residues.

The V call is TRBV5-1, the J call TRBJ2-5; TRBD1 aligns across 9 bases. The CDR3 is made up of 15 amino acids. The V gene's germline CDR1 is SGHRS and CDR2 YFSETQ. V lost 3 bases, J lost 4 bases, and 7 bases stayed unmatched. In DNA form, the CDR3 reads TGCGCCAGCAGCTGGGGGGACAGGGCTTTAGAGACCCAGTACTTC. Its protein product is CASSWGDRALETQYF.

The chain couples TRBV9 to TRBJ1-1; D may be TRBD1 (6 bases). CDR1 and CDR2 from the germline V gene are SGDLS and YYNGEE. CDR3 length: 14 residues. Trimming left V 2 bases short and J 7 bases short, with 15 bases between. In DNA, the CDR3 is TGTGCCAGCAGCGTCCGCCCGGAACAGGGTGAAGCTTTCTTT. The encoded protein is CASSVRPEQGEAFF.

This clonotype turned up a few times. The J gene is TRBJ1-5, the V gene TRBV12-3 or TRBV12-4; D unresolved. This CDR3 contains 13 residues. V was cut by 6 bases and J by 3 bases, with 9 bases left in between. Written as DNA, the CDR3 is TGTGCCAGCAGGCAGAGTTTCAATCAGCCCCAGCATTTT. Translating gives CASRQSFNQPQHF.

The V and J genes are TRBV7-9 and TRBJ1-1; D is ambiguous. Trimming took 4 bases from V and 1 from J, leaving 10 bases between them. CDR3 length equals 14 residues. The germline V gene has CDR1 SEHNR and CDR2 FQNEAQ (reference sequence). CDR3 DNA sequence: TGTGCCAGCAGCTACACCGGCCCGAACACTGAAGCTTTCTTT. This gives the protein CASSYTGPNTEAFF.

The chain carries TRBV11-2 and TRBJ1-2; D is unclear. The CDR3 is made up of 14 amino acids. Germline CDR1 reads SGHAT; CDR2 reads FQNNGV. Deletions cut 3 bases from V and 0 bases from J, with 8 bases between. CDR3 sequence (DNA): TGTGCCAGCAGCTTTCGGACTGCTAACTATGGCTACACCTTC. It codes for CASSFRTANYGYTF.